This TCR beta chain emerged from a study of T cell responses to AZD1222 COVID-19 vaccine. Findings of the study overall: Spike as a whole was targeted by vaccine-associated CD4 TCRs, dominant at 160-218 and 743-854. The donor cohort was predominantly white British with a female majority, and clonal diversity may have been underestimated.

TCRdb keeps only in-frame clones here, not all; method: immunoSEQ multiplex PCR. The top ten hold approximately 1.8% of the sample, which has 120,000 to 150,000 clones, about nine tenths seen once. Details on this clone: What it recognizes is unknown.

The sample consisted of peripheral blood, taken 28 days after the second AZD1222 dose. The TCR originated in an adult who received the AZD1222 COVID-19 vaccine.

The CDR3 reads CASSVREGTDTQYF. For the CDR3, the DNA is TGTGCCAGCTCAGTCCGTGAGGGCACAGATACGCAGTATTTT. The chain has TRBV18 and TRBJ2-3; D unresolved. Germline CDR1 and CDR2: KGHSH and LQKENI. V shed 5 bases and J shed 1 base, with 10 bases lying between them. This CDR3 comprises 14 residues. The entire variable domain, with the rest obtained from reference TRBV18 and TRBJ2-3, is as follows: NAGVMQNPRHLVRRRGQEARLRCSPMKGHSHVYWYRQLPEEGLKFMVYLQKENIIDESGMPKERFSAEFPKEGPSILRIQQVVRGDSAAYFCASSVREGTDTQYFGPGTRLTVL.